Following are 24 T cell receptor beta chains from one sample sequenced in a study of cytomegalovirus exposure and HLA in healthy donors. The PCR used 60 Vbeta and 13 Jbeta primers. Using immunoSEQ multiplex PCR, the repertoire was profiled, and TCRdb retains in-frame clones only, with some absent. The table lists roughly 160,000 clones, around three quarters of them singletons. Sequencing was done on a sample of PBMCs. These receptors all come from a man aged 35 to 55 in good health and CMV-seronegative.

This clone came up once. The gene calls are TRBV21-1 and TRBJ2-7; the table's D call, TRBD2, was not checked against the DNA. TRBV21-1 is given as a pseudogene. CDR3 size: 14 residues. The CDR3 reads CASSKLAASYEQYF. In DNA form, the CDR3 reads TGTGCCAGCAGCAAGCTAGCGGCATCCTACGAGCAGTACTTC.

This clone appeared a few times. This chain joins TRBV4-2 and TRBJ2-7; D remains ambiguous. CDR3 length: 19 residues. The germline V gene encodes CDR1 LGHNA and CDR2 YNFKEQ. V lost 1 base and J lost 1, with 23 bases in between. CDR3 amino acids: CASSQVKVITAGESYEQYF. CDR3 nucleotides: TGTGCCAGCAGCCAAGTTAAAGTCATAACAGCTGGCGAGTCCTACGAGCAGTACTTC.

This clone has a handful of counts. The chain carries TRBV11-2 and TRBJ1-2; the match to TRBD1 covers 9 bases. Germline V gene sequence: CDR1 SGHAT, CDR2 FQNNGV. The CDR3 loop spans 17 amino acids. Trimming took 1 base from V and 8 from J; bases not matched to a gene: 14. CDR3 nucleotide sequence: TGTGCCAGCAGCTTAGGCTTCGGGACAGGGCCTGTGCGCGGCTACACCTTC. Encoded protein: CASSLGFGTGPVRGYTF.

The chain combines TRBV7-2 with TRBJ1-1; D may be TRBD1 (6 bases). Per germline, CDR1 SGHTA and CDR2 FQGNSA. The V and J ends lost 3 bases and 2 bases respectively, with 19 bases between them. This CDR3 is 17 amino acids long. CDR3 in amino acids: CASSLLTGRESNTEAFF. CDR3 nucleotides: TGTGCCAGCAGCTTGCTTACAGGGAGGGAATCTAACACTGAAGCTTTCTTT.

The chain's CDR3 is CATSRGGDAETQYF. The CDR3 coding sequence is TGTGCCACCAGCAGAGGGGGGGACGCGGAGACCCAGTACTTC. The chain uses TRBV15 and TRBJ2-5, with D maybe TRBD2 (6 bases). Trimming removed 1 base from V and 5 bases from J, with 11 bases in between. The length of the CDR3 is 14 residues. Germline CDR1 and CDR2: LNHNV and YYDKDF (reference sequence).

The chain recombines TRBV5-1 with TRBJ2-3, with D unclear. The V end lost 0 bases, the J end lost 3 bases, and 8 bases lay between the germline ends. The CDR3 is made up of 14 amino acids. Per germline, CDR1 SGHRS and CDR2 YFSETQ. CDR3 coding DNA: TGCGCCAGCAGCTTGGCTGTAGTTACAGATACGCAGTATTTT. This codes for CASSLAVVTDTQYF.

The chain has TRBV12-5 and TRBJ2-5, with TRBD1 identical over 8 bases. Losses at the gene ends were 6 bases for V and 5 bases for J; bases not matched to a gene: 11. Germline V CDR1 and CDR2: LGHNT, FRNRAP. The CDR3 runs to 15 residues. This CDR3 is CASGAGQGALETQYF. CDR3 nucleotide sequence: TGTGCTAGTGGCGCCGGACAGGGCGCGTTGGAGACCCAGTACTTC.

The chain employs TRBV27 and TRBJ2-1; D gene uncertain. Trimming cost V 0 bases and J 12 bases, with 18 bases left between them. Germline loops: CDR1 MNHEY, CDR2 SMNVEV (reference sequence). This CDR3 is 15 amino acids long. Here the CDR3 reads CASSLSFRIEFGQFF. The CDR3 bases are TGTGCCAGCAGTTTATCCTTCAGGATCGAGTTTGGGCAGTTCTTC.

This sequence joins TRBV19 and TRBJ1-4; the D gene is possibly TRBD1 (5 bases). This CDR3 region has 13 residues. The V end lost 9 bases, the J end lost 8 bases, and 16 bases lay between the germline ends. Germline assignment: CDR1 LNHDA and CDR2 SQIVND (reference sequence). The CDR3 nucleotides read TGTGCCAGCTCCCCTTCGTCAGGGGAAAAACTGTTTTTT. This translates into CASSPSSGEKLFF. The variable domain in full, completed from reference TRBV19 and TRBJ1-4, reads DGGITQSPKYLFRKEGQNVTLSCEQNLNHDAMYWYRQDPGQGLRLIYYSQIVNDFQKGDIAEGYSVSREKKESFPLTVTSAQKNPTAFYLCASSPSSGEKLFFGSGTQLSVL.

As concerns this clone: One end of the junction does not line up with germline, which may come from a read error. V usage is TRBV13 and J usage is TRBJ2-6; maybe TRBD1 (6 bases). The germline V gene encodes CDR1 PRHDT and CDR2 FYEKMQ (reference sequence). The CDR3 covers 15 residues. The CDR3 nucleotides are TGTGCCAGCAGCCCCAGGGGAGCTGGGGCCAACGGCCTGACTTTC. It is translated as CASSPRGAGANGLTF. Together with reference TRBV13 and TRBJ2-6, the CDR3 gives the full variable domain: AAGVIQSPRHLIKEKRETATLKCYPIPRHDTVYWYQQGPGQDPQFLISFYEKMQSDKGSIPDRFSAQQFSDYHSELNMSSLELGDSALYFCASSPRGAGANGLTFGAGSRLTVL.

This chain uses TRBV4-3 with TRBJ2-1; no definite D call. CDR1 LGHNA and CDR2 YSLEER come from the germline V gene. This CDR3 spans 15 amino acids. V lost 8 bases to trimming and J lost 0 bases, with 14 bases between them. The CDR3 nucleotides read TGCGCCAGCGGGCCCTTGGGCGTCTCCTACAATGAGCAGTTCTTC. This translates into CASGPLGVSYNEQFF.

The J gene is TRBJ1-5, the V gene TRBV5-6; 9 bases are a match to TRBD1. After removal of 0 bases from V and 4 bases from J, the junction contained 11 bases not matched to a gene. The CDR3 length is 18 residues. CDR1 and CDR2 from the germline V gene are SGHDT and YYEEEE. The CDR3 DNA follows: TGTGCCAGCAGCTTGGGGCCTCAGACAGGGGGTTGGAATCAGCCCCAGCATTTT. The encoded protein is CASSLGPQTGGWNQPQHF.

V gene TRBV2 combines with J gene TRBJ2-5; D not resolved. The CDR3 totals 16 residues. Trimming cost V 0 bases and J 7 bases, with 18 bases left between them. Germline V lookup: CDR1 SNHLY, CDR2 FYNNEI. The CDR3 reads CASSEALSQKRGTQYF. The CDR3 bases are TGTGCCAGCAGTGAAGCGCTTAGCCAAAAACGAGGGACCCAGTACTTC.

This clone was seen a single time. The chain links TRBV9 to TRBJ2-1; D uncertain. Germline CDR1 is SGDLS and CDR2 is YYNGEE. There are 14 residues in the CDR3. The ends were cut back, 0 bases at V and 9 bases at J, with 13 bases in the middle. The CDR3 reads CASSVGARPVEQFF. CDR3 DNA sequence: TGTGCCAGCAGCGTAGGGGCCAGGCCGGTTGAGCAGTTCTTC.

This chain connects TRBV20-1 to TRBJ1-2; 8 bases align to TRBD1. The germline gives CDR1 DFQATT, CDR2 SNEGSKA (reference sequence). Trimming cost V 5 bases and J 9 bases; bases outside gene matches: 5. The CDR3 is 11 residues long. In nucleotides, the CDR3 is TGCAGTGCTGACGGACAGGGAAGCTACACCTTC. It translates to CSADGQGSYTF.

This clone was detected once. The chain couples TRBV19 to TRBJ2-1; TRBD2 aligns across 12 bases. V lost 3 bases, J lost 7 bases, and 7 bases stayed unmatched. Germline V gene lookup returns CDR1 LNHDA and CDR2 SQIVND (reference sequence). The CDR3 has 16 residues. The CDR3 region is CASSITSGLAGNEQFF. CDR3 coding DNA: TGTGCCAGTAGTATCACGAGCGGACTAGCGGGAAATGAGCAGTTCTTC.

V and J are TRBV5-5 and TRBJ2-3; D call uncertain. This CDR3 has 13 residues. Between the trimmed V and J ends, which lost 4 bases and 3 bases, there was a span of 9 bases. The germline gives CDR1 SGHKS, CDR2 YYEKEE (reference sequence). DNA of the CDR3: TGTGCCAGCAGCATCTCCGGGACAGATACGCAGTATTTT. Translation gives CASSISGTDTQYF.

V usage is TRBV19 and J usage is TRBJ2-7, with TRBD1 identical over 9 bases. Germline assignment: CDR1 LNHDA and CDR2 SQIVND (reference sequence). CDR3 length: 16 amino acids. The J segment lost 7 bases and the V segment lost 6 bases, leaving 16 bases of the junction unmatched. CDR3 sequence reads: CASRDPTGGTPWEQYF. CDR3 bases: TGTGCCAGTAGGGACCCGACAGGGGGGACCCCTTGGGAGCAGTACTTC.

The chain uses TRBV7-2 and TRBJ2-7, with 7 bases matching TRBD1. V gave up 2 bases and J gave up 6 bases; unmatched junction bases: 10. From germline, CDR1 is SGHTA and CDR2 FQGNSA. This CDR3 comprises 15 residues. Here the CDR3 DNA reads TGTGCCAGCAGCTTAATCTCCCAGGGGGTCTTCGAGCAGTACTTC. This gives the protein CASSLISQGVFEQYF.

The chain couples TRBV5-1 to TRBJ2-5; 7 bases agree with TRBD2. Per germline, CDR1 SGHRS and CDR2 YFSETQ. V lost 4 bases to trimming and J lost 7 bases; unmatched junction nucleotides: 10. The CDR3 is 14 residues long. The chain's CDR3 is CASSALAEKGTQYF. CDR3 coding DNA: TGCGCCAGCAGCGCTCTAGCGGAGAAGGGGACCCAGTACTTC.

The chain's CDR3 is CASSRDRANTEAFF. The CDR3 bases are TGTGCCAGTAGCCGGGACAGGGCAAACACTGAAGCTTTCTTT. The chain combines TRBV19 with TRBJ1-1; 9 bases are shared with TRBD1. This CDR3 comprises 14 residues. Per the germline V gene, CDR1 is LNHDA and CDR2 is SQIVND (reference sequence). Unmatched junction bases numbered 4, after V lost 6 bases and J lost 2 bases.

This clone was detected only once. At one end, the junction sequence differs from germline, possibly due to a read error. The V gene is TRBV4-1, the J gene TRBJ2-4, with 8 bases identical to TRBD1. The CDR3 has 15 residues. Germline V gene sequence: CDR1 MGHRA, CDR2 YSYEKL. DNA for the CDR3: TGCGCCAGCAGCCGAAACCAGGGGGCCAAAAACAGTCAGTACTTC. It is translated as CASSRNQGAKNSQYF.

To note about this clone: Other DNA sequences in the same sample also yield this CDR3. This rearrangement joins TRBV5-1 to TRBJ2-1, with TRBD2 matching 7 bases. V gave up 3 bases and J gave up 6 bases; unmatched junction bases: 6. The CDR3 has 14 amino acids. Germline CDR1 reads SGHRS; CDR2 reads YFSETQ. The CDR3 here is CASSSLTGGNEQFF. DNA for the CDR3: TGCGCCAGCAGCTCGCTGACGGGGGGCAATGAGCAGTTCTTC.

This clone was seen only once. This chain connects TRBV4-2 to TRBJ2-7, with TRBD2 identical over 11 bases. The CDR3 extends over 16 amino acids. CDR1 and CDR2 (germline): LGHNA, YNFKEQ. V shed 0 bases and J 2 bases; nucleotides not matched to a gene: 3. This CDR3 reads CASSQDTSGRTYEQYF. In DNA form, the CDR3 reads TGTGCCAGCAGCCAAGATACTAGCGGGAGAACCTACGAGCAGTACTTC.